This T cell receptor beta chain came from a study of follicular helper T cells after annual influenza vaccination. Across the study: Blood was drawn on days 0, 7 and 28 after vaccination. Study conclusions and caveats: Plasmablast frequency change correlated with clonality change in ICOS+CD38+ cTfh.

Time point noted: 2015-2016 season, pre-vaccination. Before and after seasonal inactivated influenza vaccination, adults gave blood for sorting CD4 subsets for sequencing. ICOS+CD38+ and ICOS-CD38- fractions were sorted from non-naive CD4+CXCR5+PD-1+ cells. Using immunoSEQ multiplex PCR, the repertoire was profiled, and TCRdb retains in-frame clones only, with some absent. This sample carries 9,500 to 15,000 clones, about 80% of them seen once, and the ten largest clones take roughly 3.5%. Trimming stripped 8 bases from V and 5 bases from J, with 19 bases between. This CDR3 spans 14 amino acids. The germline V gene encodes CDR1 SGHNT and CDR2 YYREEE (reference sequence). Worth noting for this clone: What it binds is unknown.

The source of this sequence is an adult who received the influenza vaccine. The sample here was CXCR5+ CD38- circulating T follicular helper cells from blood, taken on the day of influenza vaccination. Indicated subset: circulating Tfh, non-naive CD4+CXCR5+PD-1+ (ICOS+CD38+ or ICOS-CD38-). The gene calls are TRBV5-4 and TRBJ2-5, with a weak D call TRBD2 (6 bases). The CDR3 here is CASQRNGGWETQYF. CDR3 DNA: TGTGCCAGTCAGAGGAACGGGGGTTGGGAGACCCAGTACTTC.